The entry below describes one T cell receptor (beta chain). The source of the sample is a study of control samples from healthy donors and cancer patients. J gave up 6 bases and V 4 bases, and 4 bases lay outside the gene matches. Germline lookup yields CDR1 LNHDA and CDR2 SQIVND (reference sequence). The CDR3 spans 14 residues. Here immunoSEQ multiplex PCR was the method, and the copy in TCRdb shows in-frame clones only, minus some. The data contain some 100,000 clones, roughly 90% of them seen just once; the ten biggest clones take up 18%. V gene TRBV19 combines with J gene TRBJ2-1; TRBD2 agrees at 9 bases. This sequence originates from a woman aged 45-65 years in good health. Sequenced sample: blood. CDR3 nucleotides: TGTGCCAGTAGTACTAGCGGGGACCTCAATGAGCAGTTCTTC. It translates to CASSTSGDLNEQFF.